This passage covers 20 T cell receptor beta chains from one sample sequenced in a study of blood T cells in healthy people across ages. Through a sample-barcoded 5' primer and a J-beta primer mix, a second PCR was run for roughly 6 to 12 cycles. One entry per CDR3 protein results from TCRdb running MiXCR on the 5' RACE reads. The table includes roughly 800,000 distinct CDR3 sequences, roughly 64% detected once. The sample consisted of blood. These receptors were taken from a man aged 30-40 years in good health.

V and J are TRBV29-1 and TRBJ1-2, with D unresolved. V lost 5 bases, J lost 8 bases, and 21 bases lay in between. CDR1 is SQVTM and CDR2 is ANQGSEA in the germline V gene. This CDR3 has 14 amino acids. The CDR3 sequence is CSVLRTSTFEGYTF. CDR3 in DNA: TGCAGCGTTCTTCGGACTTCTACCTTCGAGGGCTACACCTTC.

The chain carries TRBV20-1 and TRBJ2-1, with 12 bases fitting TRBD2. Germline trimming cut 1 base from V and 7 bases from J; bases unmatched to any gene: 5. The CDR3 is 15 residues long. Germline CDR1 is DFQATT and CDR2 is SNEGSKA (reference sequence). CDR3 nucleotides: TGCAGTGCTAGAGTTAGGACTAGCGGGATGAATGAGCAGTTCTTC. It translates to CSARVRTSGMNEQFF.

This clonotype was counted once. This chain uses TRBV18 with TRBJ2-3; possibly TRBD1 for D (5 bases). The CDR3 loop spans 15 amino acids. Germline assignment: CDR1 KGHSH and CDR2 LQKENI. Between the trimmed V and J ends, which lost 3 bases and 2 bases, there was a span of 12 bases. The CDR3 nucleotides read TGTGCCAGCTCACCTAAGTTGGACAACACAGATACGCAGTATTTT. Its protein is CASSPKLDNTDTQYF.

About this clonotype itself: The junction departs from germline at one end; a sequencing error may be responsible. This chain joins TRBV2 and TRBJ2-5; tentatively, D is TRBD1 (7 bases). The germline gives CDR1 SNHLY, CDR2 FYNNEI. This CDR3 comprises 15 residues. The DNA of the CDR3 is TGTGCCTGCAGTGCGGAGGGGGCTGGGCAAGAGACCCAGTACTTC. Its translation is CACSAEGAGQETQYF.

The gene calls are TRBV29-1 and TRBJ2-2; D not resolved. V shed 4 bases and J shed 4 bases, with 13 bases lying between them. In germline, CDR1 is SQVTM, CDR2 ANQGSEA. The CDR3 consists of 14 residues. The CDR3, as DNA: TGCAGCGTTGCCCGGACCCCGGGCACCGGGGAGCTGTTTTTT. Its translation is CSVARTPGTGELFF.

The V call is TRBV28, the J call TRBJ2-1; maybe TRBD1 (6 bases). The germline V gene has CDR1 MDHEN and CDR2 SYDVKM. This CDR3 spans 15 amino acids. V was pared by 3 bases and J by 4 bases, with 13 bases between. CDR3 residues: CASSFQGFSYNEQFF. In nucleotides, the CDR3 is TGTGCCAGCAGTTTCCAGGGGTTCTCATACAATGAGCAGTTCTTC.

The chain employs TRBV6-2 or TRBV6-3 and TRBJ2-7, with D possibly matching TRBD2 (5 bases). The germline CDR1 and CDR2 sequences are MNHEY and SVGEGT. The CDR3 extends over 21 amino acids. V lost 2 bases, J lost 3 bases, and 32 bases lay in between. In nucleotides, the CDR3 is TGTGCCAGCAGTTACAGGGTCCCCAGGATGAGCGGCTTCCGAACACTCTACGAGCAGTACTTC. This translates into CASSYRVPRMSGFRTLYEQYF.

The chain couples TRBV6-5 to TRBJ2-1, with TRBD1 as a possible D gene (6 bases). The CDR3 sequence is 15 residues long. V was pared by 6 bases and J by 0 bases, with 12 bases between. Per the germline V gene, CDR1 is MNHEY and CDR2 is SVGAGI. The CDR3 reads CASRSDRYSYNEQFF. In DNA, the CDR3 is TGTGCCAGCAGGTCCGACAGGTACTCCTACAATGAGCAGTTCTTC.

The V call is TRBV6-5, the J call TRBJ1-1, with a tentative D call TRBD1 (6 bases). The germline CDR1 and CDR2 sequences are MNHEY and SVGAGI. This CDR3 is built from 14 residues. V lost 7 bases and J 1 base, leaving 13 bases between the germline ends. CDR3 loop: CASKPRGTNTEAFF. The DNA for the CDR3 is TGTGCCAGCAAACCGAGGGGGACGAACACTGAAGCTTTCTTT.

The chain is built from TRBV7-2 and TRBJ2-7, with D uncertain. The last part of the DNA fits TRBJ2-5 better; the J call may be wrong. Germline V gives CDR1 SGHTA, CDR2 FQGNSA. The CDR3 contains 13 residues. The CDR3 DNA follows: TGTGCCAGCAGCTTCGCTGACGTCCAGACCCAGTACTTC. It is translated as CASSFADVQTQYF.

V and J are TRBV5-1 and TRBJ1-4; TRBD1 might be the D (6 bases). The CDR3 is 13 residues long. V was pared by 4 bases and J by 8 bases, with 12 bases between. Looked up from germline, CDR1 is SGHRS and CDR2 is YFSETQ. CDR3 coding DNA: TGCGCCAGCAGCAGTATGGACAGCGAAAAACTGTTTTTT. Translated: CASSSMDSEKLFF.

This rearrangement joins TRBV10-3 to TRBJ2-7; 10 bases align to TRBD1. The CDR3 loop spans 15 amino acids. The V gene end was trimmed by 6 bases and the J gene end by 0 bases; junction bases not matched to a gene: 5. CDR1 and CDR2 from the germline V gene are ENHRY and SYGVKD. CDR3: CAISPGQGISYEQYF. Here the CDR3 DNA reads TGTGCCATCAGCCCGGGACAGGGGATCTCCTACGAGCAGTACTTC.

This clonotype was counted a few times. The chain has TRBV11-1 and TRBJ2-7; 10 positions match TRBD1. Trimming took 4 bases from V and 3 from J; bases not matched to a gene: 3. CDR3 length equals 14 residues. Germline assignment: CDR1 SGHAT and CDR2 FQDESV (reference sequence). CDR3 coding DNA: TGTGCCAGCAGCTCGGGACAGGGGCTCTACGAGCAGTACTTC. Translating it yields CASSSGQGLYEQYF.

The chain uses TRBV24-1 and TRBJ2-3; D not resolved. The CDR3 is 11 amino acids. Germline loops: CDR1 KGHDR, CDR2 SFDVKD. V dropped 9 bases and J dropped 3 bases, with 6 bases sitting between them. The CDR3 loop reads CATGSTDTQYF. The CDR3 DNA reads as TGTGCCACCGGGTCTACAGATACGCAGTATTTT.

This rearrangement joins TRBV12-5 to TRBJ2-1; TRBD2 is a possible D gene (5 bases). CDR1 LGHNT and CDR2 FRNRAP come from the germline V gene. The CDR3 consists of 16 residues. Trimming took off 6 bases at V and 0 bases at J, with 15 bases between the two ends. As DNA, the CDR3 is TGTGCTAGTGGCCCAGGTACGGCGGGCTCCTACAATGAGCAGTTCTTC. Protein product: CASGPGTAGSYNEQFF. Supplemented by reference TRBV12-5 and TRBJ2-1, the full variable domain reads DARVTQTPRHKVTEMGQEVTMRCQPILGHNTVFWYRQTMMQGLELLAYFRNRAPLDDSGMPKDRFSAEMPDATLATLKIQPSEPRDSAVYFCASGPGTAGSYNEQFFGPGTRLTVL.

This clonotype was seen a few times. The chain recombines TRBV20-1 with TRBJ2-7; unclear D gene. This CDR3 has 12 residues. V lost 7 bases and J 7 bases, leaving 17 bases between the germline ends. Germline V gene sequence: CDR1 DFQATT, CDR2 SNEGSKA (reference sequence). CDR3 DNA sequence: TGCAGTGTAAGTGGGCCGGCTCGGGAGCAGTACTTC. This codes for CSVSGPAREQYF.

The gene calls are TRBV20-1 and TRBJ2-5; 10 bases align to TRBD1. J lost 5 bases, V lost 0 bases, and 6 bases had no gene match. The V gene's germline CDR1 is DFQATT and CDR2 SNEGSKA (reference sequence). The CDR3 sequence is 15 residues long. The CDR3 region is CSARERQGARETQYF. The DNA of the CDR3 is TGCAGTGCTAGAGAACGACAGGGGGCTCGGGAGACCCAGTACTTC.

The chain carries TRBV5-1 and TRBJ1-2, with 7 nucleotides matching TRBD1. This CDR3 is 13 amino acids long. Germline V lookup: CDR1 SGHRS, CDR2 YFSETQ. Germline trimming cut 2 bases from V and 8 bases from J; bases unmatched to any gene: 6. In DNA, the CDR3 is TGCGCCAGCAGCTTCGACAGGGTAGGAGGCTACACCTTC. Protein: CASSFDRVGGYTF.

The chain combines TRBV20-1 with TRBJ1-2; D is possibly TRBD1 (5 bases). CDR1 and CDR2 from the germline V gene are DFQATT and SNEGSKA (reference sequence). This CDR3 is built from 17 residues. V lost 5 bases to trimming and J lost 8 bases, with 30 bases between them. As DNA, the CDR3 is TGCAGTGCTTGGGGCCAAATGACTATTTCCTTACCCTGGGGCTACACCTTC. Translation: CSAWGQMTISLPWGYTF.

V usage is TRBV7-2 and J usage is TRBJ2-4, with D unresolved. The CDR3 totals 14 residues. V lost 5 bases and J lost 10, with 18 bases in between. CDR1 is SGHTA, CDR2 FQGNSA, per germline. Written as DNA, the CDR3 is TGTGCCAGCAGCCCACACTCCGGAGAATCGATTCAGTACTTC. This sequence encodes CASSPHSGESIQYF.